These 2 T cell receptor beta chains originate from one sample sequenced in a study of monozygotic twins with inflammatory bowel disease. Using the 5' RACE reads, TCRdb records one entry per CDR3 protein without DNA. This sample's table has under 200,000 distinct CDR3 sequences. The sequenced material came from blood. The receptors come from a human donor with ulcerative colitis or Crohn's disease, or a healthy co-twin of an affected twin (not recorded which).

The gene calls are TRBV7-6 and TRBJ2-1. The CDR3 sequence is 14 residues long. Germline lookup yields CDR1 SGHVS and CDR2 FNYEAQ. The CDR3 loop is CASSLAGSYNEQFF.

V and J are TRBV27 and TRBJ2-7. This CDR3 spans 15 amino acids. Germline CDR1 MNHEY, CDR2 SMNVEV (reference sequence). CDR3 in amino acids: CASSLSTRGSYEQYF.